A single sample is the source of the 23 T cell receptor beta chains below, sequenced in a study of T cell repertoires in Merkel cell carcinoma. The method was immunoSEQ multiplex PCR; TCRdb's version includes in-frame clones alone and lacks a portion of them. The profile shows approximately 14,000 clones, 76% of them singletons. Sequencing was performed on tumor tissue. These receptors were collected from an adult with Merkel cell carcinoma.

The chain uses TRBV7-9 and TRBJ1-5; 11 bases agree with TRBD1. J was trimmed by 3 bases and V by 4 bases; bases with no gene match: 5. This CDR3 has 16 amino acids. Per germline, CDR1 SEHNR and CDR2 FQNEAQ (reference sequence). CDR3 nucleotide sequence: TGTGCCAGCAGCTCCGGGACAGGGGGTTACAATCAGCCCCAGCATTTT. Its protein is CASSSGTGGYNQPQHF.

This chain links TRBV10-3 with TRBJ1-5; D is possibly TRBD1 (6 bases). Germline assignment: CDR1 ENHRY and CDR2 SYGVKD. Trimming took off 10 bases at V and 3 bases at J, with 16 bases between the two ends. CDR3 length: 14 residues. The CDR3: CATTTGANNQPQHF. DNA for the CDR3: TGTGCCACCACGACGGGGGCGAACAATCAGCCCCAGCATTTT.

V usage is TRBV11-3 and J usage is TRBJ2-4; tentatively, D is TRBD2 (5 bases). V dropped 0 bases and J dropped 8 bases, with 11 bases sitting between them. This CDR3 is 14 amino acids long. The V gene's germline CDR1 is SGHNT and CDR2 YENEEA. The CDR3 DNA sequence: TGTGCCAGCAGCTTAGATCCGAGAGGGCACATTCAGTACTTC. Translating it yields CASSLDPRGHIQYF.

The CDR3 DNA reads as TGTGCCAGTAGTACCCAGACAGGGGCGAACACCGGGGAGCTGTTTTTT. It specifies CASSTQTGANTGELFF. The V call is TRBV19, the J call TRBJ2-2, with 8 bases aligning to TRBD1. CDR3 length: 16 amino acids. CDR1 is LNHDA and CDR2 is SQIVND in the germline V gene (reference sequence). The trim removed 4 bases at V and 0 bases at J, leaving 4 bases unmatched. Combining the CDR3 with reference TRBV19 and TRBJ2-2 gives the whole variable domain DGGITQSPKYLFRKEGQNVTLSCEQNLNHDAMYWYRQDPGQGLRLIYYSQIVNDFQKGDIAEGYSVSREKKESFPLTVTSAQKNPTAFYLCASSTQTGANTGELFFGEGSRLTVL.

This clone was detected once. V gene TRBV28 combines with J gene TRBJ2-1, with D possibly matching TRBD2 (5 bases). The V end was cut by 3 bases, the J end by 6 bases, with 6 bases between. Germline lookup yields CDR1 MDHEN and CDR2 SYDVKM. The CDR3 covers 12 residues. CDR3 bases: TGTGCCAGCAGTTTTCGGGGCAATGAGCAGTTCTTC. It encodes CASSFRGNEQFF. Using reference TRBV28 and TRBJ2-1 for the parts outside the CDR3, the full variable domain is DVKVTQSSRYLVKRTGEKVFLECVQDMDHENMFWYRQDPGLGLRLIYFSYDVKMKEKGDIPEGYSVSREKKERFSLILESASTNQTSMYLCASSFRGNEQFFGPGTRLTVL.

This clone is termed large. The V gene is TRBV3-1 (or the pseudogene TRBV3-2), the J gene TRBJ2-3, with 13 bases identical to TRBD2. The CDR3 has 16 residues. With V trimmed by 4 bases and J by 5 bases, 6 bases remained unmatched. Germline CDR1 is LGHDT and CDR2 is YNNKEL (reference sequence). The CDR3 nucleotides read TGTGCCAGCAGCCGCACGACTAGCGGGGGGTTAGATACGCAGTATTTT. Encoded protein: CASSRTTSGGLDTQYF.

The chain recombines TRBV29-1 with TRBJ2-7; 7 positions agree with TRBD2. This CDR3 has 15 residues. Germline-derived CDR1 and CDR2 are SQVTM and ANQGSEA. V dropped 4 bases and J dropped 6; count of bases not matched to a gene: 15. The CDR3 DNA follows: TGCAGCGTTGTAGGGTCGGCTAGCGGTGCGCCCGAGCAGTACTTC. Residues: CSVVGSASGAPEQYF.

This clone has just one count. This chain joins TRBV2 and TRBJ2-3; D is unresolved. CDR3 length equals 13 residues. Trimming left V 5 bases short and J 3 bases short, with 9 bases between. Germline-derived CDR1 and CDR2 are SNHLY and FYNNEI. CDR3 DNA sequence: TGTGCCAGCAGTATGGGTTCAACAGATACGCAGTATTTT. Its protein product is CASSMGSTDTQYF.

The rearrangement joins TRBV28 to TRBJ1-4; the match to TRBD1 covers 8 bases. Germline V gene sequence: CDR1 MDHEN, CDR2 SYDVKM. Trimming took 5 bases from V and 8 from J; bases not matched to a gene: 10. This CDR3 contains 15 residues. CDR3 loop: CASSPGQGLWEKLFF. In DNA form, the CDR3 reads TGTGCCAGCAGTCCAGGACAGGGTCTATGGGAAAAACTGTTTTTT.

This clone showed up just once. The chain joins TRBV6-2 or TRBV6-3 to TRBJ1-5, with a possible D match to TRBD1 (5 bases). The CDR3 has 19 amino acids. Germline V lookup: CDR1 MNHEY, CDR2 SVGEGT. V lost 5 bases and J 0 bases, leaving 23 bases between the germline ends. CDR3 coding DNA: TGTGCCAGCAGTCCGCAGGGACTTCCCTCTTTAGGTAGCAATCAGCCCCAGCATTTT. Translation gives CASSPQGLPSLGSNQPQHF.

The chain uses TRBV28 and TRBJ2-7, with 8 bases lining up with TRBD2. The germline CDR1 and CDR2 sequences are MDHEN and SYDVKM. The trim removed 10 bases at V and 2 bases at J, leaving 7 bases unmatched. This CDR3 comprises 13 residues. Written as DNA, the CDR3 is TGTGCCACCACCCGGGAGGGGCCCTACGAGCAGTACTTC. Encoded protein: CATTREGPYEQYF.

The chain couples TRBV27 to TRBJ2-2; 12 bases are a match to TRBD2. CDR1 and CDR2 from the germline V gene are MNHEY and SMNVEV (reference sequence). J lost 7 bases, V lost 5 bases, and 5 bases had no gene match. The CDR3 has 15 residues. CDR3 protein: CASSPLAGGVGELFF. DNA of the CDR3: TGTGCCAGCAGTCCCCTAGCGGGAGGGGTCGGGGAGCTGTTTTTT.

This clone was recorded only once. V usage is TRBV7-2 and J usage is TRBJ1-5, with D possibly matching TRBD1 (5 bases). The CDR3 is 16 residues long. The V end was cut by 1 base, the J end by 5 bases, with 15 bases between. CDR1 is SGHTA and CDR2 is FQGNSA in the germline V gene. The CDR3 reads CASSLGAGRRDQPQHF. The CDR3 DNA sequence: TGTGCCAGCAGCTTAGGAGCAGGGAGGAGGGATCAGCCCCAGCATTTT.

This chain joins TRBV28 and TRBJ1-2; 9 bases match TRBD1. The junction had 5 bases not matched to a gene; V was cut back by 2 bases and J by 4 bases. CDR1 is MDHEN, CDR2 SYDVKM, per germline. CDR3 length: 15 residues. CDR3 DNA: TGTGCCAGCAGTTTACCTAGACAGGGGGTCTATGGCTACACCTTC. Translation gives CASSLPRQGVYGYTF.

This chain joins TRBV7-2 and TRBJ1-2, with TRBD1 as a possible D gene (6 bases). This CDR3 has 15 residues. Trimming took off 5 bases at V and 2 bases at J, with 15 bases between the two ends. CDR1 and CDR2 from the germline V gene are SGHTA and FQGNSA. CDR3 amino acids: CASSPKTGANYGYTF. The CDR3 DNA sequence: TGTGCCAGCAGCCCCAAGACAGGAGCAAACTATGGCTACACCTTC. Full variable domain (missing parts from reference TRBV7-2 and TRBJ1-2): GAGVSQSPSNKVTEKGKDVELRCDPISGHTALYWYRQSLGQGLEFLIYFQGNSAPDKSGLPSDRFSAERTGGSVSTLTIQRTQQEDSAVYLCASSPKTGANYGYTFGSGTRLTVV.

The rearrangement joins TRBV7-2 to TRBJ1-1; D is possibly TRBD1 (6 bases). The CDR3 contains 13 residues. Looked up from germline, CDR1 is SGHTA and CDR2 is FQGNSA. With 3 bases removed from V and 5 bases from J, the gap between germline ends came to 10 bases. This CDR3 reads CASSLGQRTEAFF. In DNA, the CDR3 is TGTGCCAGCAGCTTGGGACAAAGAACTGAAGCTTTCTTT.

This sequence joins TRBV19 and TRBJ1-5; D not resolved. Germline loops: CDR1 LNHDA, CDR2 SQIVND (reference sequence). Trimming cost V 6 bases and J 4 bases, with 19 bases left between them. The CDR3 consists of 16 residues. The CDR3 region is CASSPIGDGGNQPQHF. CDR3 sequence (DNA): TGTGCCAGTAGCCCGATTGGGGATGGAGGAAATCAGCCCCAGCATTTT. The whole variable domain, remainder taken from reference TRBV19 and TRBJ1-5, is DGGITQSPKYLFRKEGQNVTLSCEQNLNHDAMYWYRQDPGQGLRLIYYSQIVNDFQKGDIAEGYSVSREKKESFPLTVTSAQKNPTAFYLCASSPIGDGGNQPQHFGDGTRLSIL.

The chain has TRBV4-2 and TRBJ2-7; perhaps TRBD1 as D (5 bases). The CDR3 is 13 residues long. Germline V gene data show CDR1 as LGHNA and CDR2 as YNFKEQ. The V gene lost 5 bases and the J gene lost 0 bases, with 8 bases spanning the gap. The CDR3 protein is CASSDRSSYEQYF. The CDR3 nucleotides read TGTGCCAGCAGCGACAGAAGCTCCTACGAGCAGTACTTC.

The rearrangement links TRBV2 to TRBJ1-5; 8 bases match TRBD1. This CDR3 region has 13 residues. Germline assignment: CDR1 SNHLY and CDR2 FYNNEI. Trimming took 6 bases from V and 4 from J; bases not matched to a gene: 2. CDR3 amino acids: CASRRDRNQPQHF. CDR3 nucleotide sequence: TGTGCCAGCAGAAGGGACAGGAATCAGCCCCAGCATTTT.

The CDR3 DNA reads as TGTGCCAGCAGCCAAGATATCGCGGGACTAGCTACCTCCGAGCAGTACTTC. As protein: CASSQDIAGLATSEQYF. The V call is TRBV14, the J call TRBJ2-7; 9 bases are a match to TRBD2. The germline gives CDR1 SGHDN, CDR2 FVKESK. J lost 6 bases, V lost 0 bases, and 12 bases had no gene match. The CDR3 consists of 17 residues. Variable domain in full (rest from reference TRBV14 and TRBJ2-7): EAGVTQFPSHSVIEKGQTVTLRCDPISGHDNLYWYRRVMGKEIKFLLHFVKESKQDESGMPNNRFLAERTGGTYSTLKVQPAELEDSGVYFCASSQDIAGLATSEQYFGPGTRLTVT.

V gene TRBV7-2 combines with J gene TRBJ1-2; tentative D call: TRBD1 (6 bases). CDR1 SGHTA and CDR2 FQGNSA come from the germline V gene. Trimming pared 7 bases from V and 7 bases from J, leaving 19 bases between. This CDR3 contains 14 residues. Written as DNA, the CDR3 is TGTGCCAGCACTCAACCCCGGGGGACATTTGGCTACACCTTC. Translating gives CASTQPRGTFGYTF.

The chain carries TRBV9 and TRBJ2-2; TRBD1 matches at 8 bases. The ends lost 5 bases at V and 6 bases at J; junction bases unmatched: 6. This CDR3 comprises 14 residues. Germline V gene data show CDR1 as SGDLS and CDR2 as YYNGEE. CDR3 DNA: TGTGCCAGCAGACCCGACAGGGGAGCCGGGGAGCTGTTTTTT. This codes for CASRPDRGAGELFF. The variable domain in full, with the rest retrieved from reference TRBV9 and TRBJ2-2, is DSGVTQTPKHLITATGQRVTLRCSPRSGDLSVYWYQQSLDQGLQFLIQYYNGEERAKGNILERFSAQQFPDLHSELNLSSLELGDSALYFCASRPDRGAGELFFGEGSRLTVL.

V is TRBV9 and J is TRBJ2-5; D is ambiguous. Germline values: CDR1 SGDLS, CDR2 YYNGEE. CDR3 length: 14 residues. V lost 0 bases to trimming and J lost 7 bases, with 13 bases between them. CDR3 sequence (DNA): TGTGCCAGCAGCGTAGGTGGCCAAAGTAGGACCCAGTACTTC. It codes for CASSVGGQSRTQYF. The full variable domain, completed using reference TRBV9 and TRBJ2-5, is DSGVTQTPKHLITATGQRVTLRCSPRSGDLSVYWYQQSLDQGLQFLIQYYNGEERAKGNILERFSAQQFPDLHSELNLSSLELGDSALYFCASSVGGQSRTQYFGPGTRLLVL.